The 7 T cell receptor beta chains given below trace back to one sample, sequenced in a study of blood T cell repertoires in COVID-19. Profiled with immunoSEQ multiplex PCR; TCRdb holds only in-frame clones, not every one. This repertoire shows approximately 65,000 clones, roughly 80% found once; its top ten account for 3.5% to 4%. The sequencing sample was made of PBMCs or T cells enriched from blood (not recorded which). All receptors derive from a middle-aged woman with acute COVID-19.

The genes are TRBV6-4 and TRBJ1-1; 8 bases are a match to TRBD1. J was trimmed by 0 bases and V by 8 bases; bases with no gene match: 11. This CDR3 is 16 amino acids long. CDR1 and CDR2 (germline): MRHNA, SNTAGT. The CDR3 loop is CASAAGTGPMNTEAFF. The CDR3 region has the DNA TGTGCCAGCGCAGCCGGGACAGGACCTATGAACACTGAAGCTTTCTTT.

This rearrangement joins TRBV7-6 to TRBJ2-7; 7 bases are shared with TRBD1. Germline V gene data show CDR1 as SGHVS and CDR2 as FNYEAQ. The J segment lost 4 bases and the V segment lost 4 bases, leaving 7 bases of the junction unmatched. This CDR3 contains 14 residues. This CDR3 reads CASSSGSRGYEQYF. The DNA of the CDR3 is TGTGCCAGCAGCTCGGGGAGCAGGGGGTACGAGCAGTACTTC.

In its sample, this clone was seen once. This sequence joins TRBV19 and TRBJ2-2, with 8 bases that match TRBD1. Germline CDR1 reads LNHDA; CDR2 reads SQIVND (reference sequence). With V trimmed by 5 bases and J by 3 bases, 8 bases remained unmatched. CDR3 length: 16 residues. The CDR3 DNA is TGTGCCAGTAGTCGTGGGGCAGGGGGCCACACCGGGGAGCTGTTTTTT. This codes for CASSRGAGGHTGELFF.

The chain links TRBV27 to TRBJ2-7; the match to TRBD2 covers 11 bases. The V segment lost 3 bases and the J segment 2 bases; nucleotides outside the gene matches: 6. CDR1 and CDR2 (germline): MNHEY, SMNVEV (reference sequence). The CDR3 sequence is 16 residues long. CDR3 coding DNA: TGTGCCAGCAGTTTCCGACTAGCGGGGCGCCCCTACGAGCAGTACTTC. Protein sequence: CASSFRLAGRPYEQYF.

The V gene is TRBV12-5, the J gene TRBJ1-1; 8 nucleotides match TRBD1. Germline V gene lookup returns CDR1 LGHNT and CDR2 FRNRAP. V was pared by 7 bases and J by 2 bases, with 9 bases of the junction left unmatched. CDR3 length equals 15 residues. In DNA, the CDR3 is TGTGCTAGTGCCCTGGGGGCAGGGGGCAACACTGAAGCTTTCTTT. Residues: CASALGAGGNTEAFF.

The rearrangement uses TRBV7-7 and TRBJ2-2, with 9 bases matching TRBD1. The V gene end was trimmed by 5 bases and the J gene end by 6 bases; junction bases not matched to a gene: 4. CDR3 length: 14 amino acids. Germline assignment: CDR1 SSHAT and CDR2 FNYEAQ (reference sequence). The CDR3 nucleotides read TGTGCCAGCAGCCTAGGGACAGGGCCCGGGGAGCTGTTTTTT. This sequence encodes CASSLGTGPGELFF. Drawing the rest from reference TRBV7-7 and TRBJ2-2, the complete variable domain is GAGVSQSPRYKVTKRGQDVTLRCDPISSHATLYWYQQALGQGPEFLTYFNYEAQPDKSGLPSDRFSAERPEGSISTLTIQRTEQRDSAMYRCASSLGTGPGELFFGEGSRLTVL.

This clone occurred a few times. The J gene is TRBJ2-5, the V gene TRBV12-3 or TRBV12-4, with 8 bases that match TRBD1. The CDR3 is 13 amino acids. V trimming: 5 bases; J trimming: 4 bases; junction bases outside the gene matches: 3. The CDR3 region is CASSIGQGETQYF. CDR3 bases: TGTGCCAGCAGTATTGGACAGGGAGAGACCCAGTACTTC.